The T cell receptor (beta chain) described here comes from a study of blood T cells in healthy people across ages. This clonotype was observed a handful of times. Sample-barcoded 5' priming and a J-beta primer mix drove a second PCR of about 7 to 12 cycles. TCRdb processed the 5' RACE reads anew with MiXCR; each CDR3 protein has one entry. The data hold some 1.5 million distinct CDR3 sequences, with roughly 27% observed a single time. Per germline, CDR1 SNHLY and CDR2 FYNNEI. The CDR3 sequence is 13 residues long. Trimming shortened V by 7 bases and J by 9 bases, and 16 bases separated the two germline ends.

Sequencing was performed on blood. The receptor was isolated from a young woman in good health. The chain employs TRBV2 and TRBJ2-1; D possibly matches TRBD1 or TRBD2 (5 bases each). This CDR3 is CASKGTDLGEQFF. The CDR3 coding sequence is TGTGCCAGCAAGGGGACGGACCTTGGTGAGCAGTTCTTC.